This T cell receptor (beta chain) was recovered during a study of CD8 T cells in ankylosing spondylitis. The V and J ends lost 5 bases and 5 bases respectively, with 13 bases between them. The V gene's germline CDR1 is MNHEY and CDR2 SMNVEV (reference sequence). This CDR3 is 13 amino acids long. Study findings and constraints: Earlier studies detected some motif variants in reactive arthritis synovial fluid and blood. Matched ankylosing spondylitis synovial fluid reportedly showed significant enrichment of disease-linked clones. Researchers report that disease-linked clones proved CD8+ and relatively rare in peripheral blood.

A quantitative 5'-RACE method, one with molecular barcodes, was used to make TCR beta libraries. One entry per CDR3 protein, called by TCRdb with MiXCR from the 5' RACE reads. Among roughly 240,000 distinct CDR3 sequences, roughly a third were seen once, and the ten largest hold around 4.4%. Concerning this clonotype itself: The antigen remains unidentified.

This receptor was identified in a male donor with ankylosing spondylitis or in good health (not recorded which). Sequencing was done on a sample of blood, either unsorted or a sorted T cell fraction (not recorded which). The chain is built from TRBV27 and TRBJ2-7; D may be TRBD1 (6 bases). For the CDR3, the DNA is TGTGCCAGCAGTGAACAGGGATACCACGAGCAGTACTTC. It yields the protein CASSEQGYHEQYF.